This T cell receptor beta chain emerged from a study of control samples from healthy donors and cancer patients. Sequencing was performed with immunoSEQ multiplex PCR; in TCRdb, only in-frame clones are kept and a portion is missing. The sample carries about 120,000 clones, approximately 91% recorded once. Per germline, CDR1 MNHEY and CDR2 SVGEGT. Trimming took 2 bases from V and 0 from J, leaving 17 bases between them. This CDR3 comprises 18 residues. V gene TRBV6-2 or TRBV6-3 combines with J gene TRBJ2-4; D uncertain. The sequenced material came from blood. This sequence was found in a young woman in good health. CDR3: CASSYPLGLALAKNIQYF. CDR3 nucleotide sequence: TGTGCCAGCAGTTACCCCCTCGGATTAGCCCTAGCCAAAAACATTCAGTACTTC.